A single sample gave rise to the 20 T cell receptor beta chains below, sequenced in a study of a mutant IDH1 vaccine in newly diagnosed glioma (dated by TCRdb to the early 2020s). Sample time point, as interpreted from the label and publication: week 5, during vaccination. Every vaccine dose consisted of 300 ug of a 20-mer mutant IDH1 peptide in Montanide, administered subcutaneously together with topical imiquimod. Libraries were prepared through the immunoSEQ multiplex PCR assay. The table comes from immuneACCESS by way of TCRdb, which keeps in-frame sequences with V and J called. Part of the clones is missing from these tables; in studies checked, under half for an unresolved V gene and the rest for unknown reasons. Across this sample there are approximately 60,000 clones, with about 90% seen only once. Roughly 4.8% of the sample rests with the top ten. These TCRs' antigens remain unknown. The sample in question was PBMCs, obtained from a glioma patient whose treatment included an IDH1 peptide vaccine. These receptors originate from a middle-aged woman with glioma.

The gene calls are TRBV7-9 and TRBJ2-5; D is undetermined. Trimming removed 2 bases from V and 5 bases from J, with 6 bases in between. Looked up from germline, CDR1 is SEHNR and CDR2 is FQNEAQ (reference sequence). The CDR3 has 12 residues. CDR3: CASSLWSETQYF. CDR3 nucleotides: TGTGCCAGCAGCTTATGGTCTGAGACCCAGTACTTC.

The chain recombines TRBV6-6 with TRBJ1-1; D remains unclear. The CDR3 is 15 amino acids. V was clipped by 4 bases and J by 5 bases, with 17 bases between them. CDR1 is MNHNY, CDR2 SVGAGI, per germline (reference sequence). As DNA, the CDR3 is TGTGCCAGCAGTTCGCCGCGAGGTGGGAGGACTGAAGCTTTCTTT. Its translation is CASSSPRGGRTEAFF.

The chain joins TRBV11-3 to TRBJ2-3; D could derive from TRBD1 or TRBD2 (5 bases each). CDR3 length: 13 residues. V lost 5 bases, J lost 2 bases, and 8 bases lay in between. Per germline, CDR1 SGHNT and CDR2 YENEEA. In nucleotides, the CDR3 is TGTGCCAGCAGCCCCGGGACCACAGATACGCAGTATTTT. Translating it yields CASSPGTTDTQYF.

The chain joins TRBV29-1 to TRBJ2-3; D tentatively fits TRBD1 or TRBD2 (5 bases each). From germline, CDR1 is SQVTM and CDR2 ANQGSEA. The CDR3 loop spans 13 amino acids. The V end lost 4 bases, the J end lost 2 bases, and 10 bases lay between the germline ends. CDR3 DNA sequence: TGCAGCGTTGTTGGGGGAGTCACAGATACGCAGTATTTT. Translating it yields CSVVGGVTDTQYF.

The rearrangement uses TRBV27 and TRBJ2-2; 12 nucleotides match TRBD2. In germline, CDR1 is MNHEY, CDR2 SMNVEV (reference sequence). Trimming took 2 bases from V and 2 from J; bases not matched to a gene: 6. The CDR3 runs 18 residues. CDR3 sequence reads: CASSLILAGGGNTGELFF. CDR3 nucleotides: TGTGCCAGCAGTTTAATACTAGCGGGAGGAGGAAACACCGGGGAGCTGTTTTTT.

The gene calls are TRBV4-1 and TRBJ1-2; TRBD1 might be the D (6 bases). The CDR3 consists of 20 residues. Trimming pared 0 bases from V and 0 bases from J, leaving 23 bases between. The germline V gene has CDR1 MGHRA and CDR2 YSYEKL. CDR3 nucleotides: TGCGCCAGCAGCCAAGACCCTGGGGAATGGGGGGGCGAAGCTAACTATGGCTACACCTTC. Protein: CASSQDPGEWGGEANYGYTF.

V is TRBV6-5 and J is TRBJ1-1; 7 bases map to TRBD1. The J segment lost 4 bases and the V segment lost 2 bases, leaving 7 bases of the junction unmatched. The CDR3 loop spans 15 amino acids. Germline CDR1 reads MNHEY; CDR2 reads SVGAGI. The CDR3 DNA follows: TGTGCCAGCAGTTACGGAACAGGGGTGAGCACTGAAGCTTTCTTT. This translates into CASSYGTGVSTEAFF.

Only a few counts were recorded for this clone. The V call is TRBV15, the J call TRBJ1-4; D gene ambiguous. Between the trimmed V and J ends, which lost 1 base and 3 bases, there was a span of 24 bases. Germline CDR1 and CDR2: LNHNV and YYDKDF (reference sequence). CDR3 length equals 20 residues. CDR3 sequence (DNA): TGTGCCACCAGCAGAGCCCAGCAGAGGATGCGGGCAGGTGCTAATGAAAAACTGTTTTTT. Amino acids: CATSRAQQRMRAGANEKLFF.

The J gene is TRBJ1-1, the V gene TRBV5-1; D is undetermined. Germline-derived CDR1 and CDR2 are SGHRS and YFSETQ. This CDR3 has 14 residues. Trimming took off 1 base at V and 3 bases at J, with 10 bases between the two ends. CDR3 sequence: CASSLQWGYTEAFF. The CDR3, as DNA: TGCGCCAGCAGCTTGCAGTGGGGATACACTGAAGCTTTCTTT.

The V gene is TRBV5-1, the J gene TRBJ1-2; D remains unclear. The CDR3 sequence is 13 residues long. Germline CDR1 is SGHRS and CDR2 is YFSETQ. V lost 5 bases and J lost 1, with 9 bases in between. CDR3 DNA: TGCGCCAGCAGGTTTAACAGTAACTATGGCTACACCTTC. Amino acid sequence: CASRFNSNYGYTF.

The chain carries TRBV21-1 and TRBJ1-6. TRBV21-1 is a pseudogene segment. The CDR3 spans 16 residues. DNA for the CDR3: TGTGCCAGCAGCAAAGCGCTGGGGGAAGTTAATTCACCCCTCCACTTT. Encoded protein: CASSKALGEVNSPLHF.

The V and J genes are TRBV7-2 and TRBJ2-7, with TRBD1 as a possible D gene (9 bases). Germline CDR1 SGHTA, CDR2 FQGNSA. CDR3 length: 15 amino acids. V gave up 8 bases and J gave up 1 base, with 18 bases separating them. DNA of the CDR3: TGTGCCAGCCGGGAGGGGACAGGGCCTTCCTACGAGCAGTACTTC. Protein: CASREGTGPSYEQYF. The whole variable domain, filled in from reference TRBV7-2 and TRBJ2-7, reads GAGVSQSPSNKVTEKGKDVELRCDPISGHTALYWYRQSLGQGLEFLIYFQGNSAPDKSGLPSDRFSAERTGGSVSTLTIQRTQQEDSAVYLCASREGTGPSYEQYFGPGTRLTVT.

This CDR3 reads CASTDSAKTYEQYF. CDR3 DNA sequence: TGCGCCAGCACCGACAGCGCAAAAACCTACGAGCAGTACTTC. The gene calls are TRBV5-1 and TRBJ2-7; a weak D match, TRBD1 (5 bases). This CDR3 contains 14 residues. Germline CDR1 and CDR2: SGHRS and YFSETQ. Trimming removed 6 bases at V and 2 bases at J, with 15 bases between.

This chain connects TRBV5-1 to TRBJ1-5; a possible D gene is TRBD1 (5 bases). The V end lost 4 bases, the J end lost 6 bases, and 17 bases lay between the germline ends. The CDR3 length is 15 residues. CDR1 and CDR2 from the germline V gene are SGHRS and YFSETQ. CDR3 loop: CASSPVGGNVQPQHF. CDR3 bases: TGCGCCAGCAGCCCCGTTGGGGGGAACGTTCAGCCCCAGCATTTT. The entire variable domain, with the rest obtained from reference TRBV5-1 and TRBJ1-5, is as follows: KAGVTQTPRYLIKTRGQQVTLSCSPISGHRSVSWYQQTPGQGLQFLFEYFSETQRNKGNFPGRFSGRQFSNSRSEMNVSTLELGDSALYLCASSPVGGNVQPQHFGDGTRLSIL.

This clone was detected only once. The rearrangement links TRBV4-3 to TRBJ2-5; D unresolved. V was pared by 1 base and J by 5 bases, with 8 bases between. The germline V gene encodes CDR1 LGHNA and CDR2 YSLEER. The length of the CDR3 is 13 residues. The CDR3 sequence: CASSQVAAETQYF. For the CDR3, the DNA is TGCGCCAGCAGCCAAGTGGCAGCGGAGACCCAGTACTTC.

The V call is TRBV9, the J call TRBJ2-2; 10 bases are shared with TRBD2. Germline trimming cut 4 bases from V and 5 bases from J; bases unmatched to any gene: 5. CDR3 size: 15 residues. Germline assignment: CDR1 SGDLS and CDR2 YYNGEE. Here the CDR3 reads CASSPLAGGTGELFF. The CDR3 bases are TGTGCCAGCAGCCCTTTAGCGGGGGGAACCGGGGAGCTGTTTTTT.

The chain employs TRBV29-1 and TRBJ1-1; no firm D call. The CDR3 contains 13 residues. Trimming removed 7 bases from V and 2 bases from J, with 14 bases in between. Germline V gene data show CDR1 as SQVTM and CDR2 as ANQGSEA. CDR3 sequence reads: CSARPYLNTEAFF. CDR3 DNA: TGCAGCGCCCGACCATACCTCAACACTGAAGCTTTCTTT.

The rearrangement uses TRBV6-6 and TRBJ2-1, with D possibly being TRBD2 (6 bases). The CDR3 is 14 amino acids. Germline CDR1 and CDR2: MNHNY and SVGAGI (reference sequence). Trimming took off 5 bases at V and 6 bases at J, with 14 bases between the two ends. The DNA for the CDR3 is TGTGCCAGCAGTCCACCACCCGGGGGCAATGAGCAGTTCTTC. Amino acids: CASSPPPGGNEQFF.

This chain connects TRBV18 to TRBJ2-7, with a weak D call TRBD2 (6 bases). Trimming took 2 bases from V and 2 from J, leaving 10 bases between them. From germline, CDR1 is KGHSH and CDR2 LQKENI. The CDR3 loop spans 14 amino acids. In DNA, the CDR3 is TGTGCCAGCTCACCATCCGGAGGGACCTACGAGCAGTACTTC. Residues: CASSPSGGTYEQYF.

The chain has TRBV9 and TRBJ2-1; 12 bases align to TRBD1. This CDR3 is built from 16 residues. V trimming: 4 bases; J trimming: 6 bases; junction bases outside the gene matches: 8. CDR1 is SGDLS and CDR2 is YYNGEE in the germline V gene. CDR3 nucleotide sequence: TGTGCCAGCAGCACAGAGGGACAGGGGGCCTTCAATGAGCAGTTCTTC. Encoded protein: CASSTEGQGAFNEQFF.